This T cell receptor beta chain stems from a study of human T cells and chemical hapten exposure. On the study more broadly: In the approximately 24-week study, patients were dosed weekly with diphenylcyclopropenone on the scalp throughout.

Study-wide findings and caveats: Having alopecia, the donors may differ immunologically from healthy people. DPC sensitization left the count of TCRs above 1 in 1000 unchanged.

Points on this clonotype: Its antigen is unknown.

TCRdb reprocessed the RACE reads via MiXCR and lists one record per CDR3 protein. The sample holds roughly 120,000 distinct CDR3 sequences; roughly 13% are singletons and the top ten take approximately 3%. As for time point: pre-sensitization, week 0. Treatment denoted: therapeutic diphenylcyclopropenone sensitization with weekly scalp DPC. Ahead of applying each patch test, blood was sampled. The CDR3 runs to 15 residues. CDR1 and CDR2 (germline): SGHVS, FQNEAQ. Trimming removed 5 bases from V and 2 bases from J, with 12 bases in between. The chain recombines TRBV7-8 with TRBJ2-2; no clear D. The sequence came from a woman between 18 and 30 years old with alopecia areata. Some clones in this sample may be carry-over from other donors' samples. This specimen consisted of whole blood, obtained in connection with sensitization to the hapten diphenylcyclopropenone (DPC). This CDR3 is CASSASVENTGELFF. The CDR3 DNA sequence: TGTGCCAGCAGCGCATCGGTCGAAAACACCGGGGAGCTGTTTTTT.